This paragraph reports one TCR beta chain. Its target is unknown. This sample is part of a study of identifying expanded T cells in peripheral blood. Using immunoSEQ multiplex PCR, the repertoire was profiled, and TCRdb retains in-frame clones only, with some absent. The sample lists 70,000 to 100,000 clones, about nine tenths occurring once. Whole-study findings and limits: Differentially abundant clones: around 1.2 between replicates, 15 to 17 at around 2 weeks, less than 20 at four.

The CDR3 extends over 14 amino acids. V dropped 5 bases and J dropped 9; count of bases not matched to a gene: 9. Germline CDR1 is LNHDA and CDR2 is SQIVND (reference sequence). The source is a person between 18 and 75 years old in good health. The J gene is TRBJ2-1, the V gene TRBV19; 8 bases align to TRBD2. Sequencing was carried out using blood. For the CDR3, the DNA is TGTGCCAGTAGTTTTACTAGCGGAATTGGTGAGCAGTTCTTC. It is translated as CASSFTSGIGEQFF.